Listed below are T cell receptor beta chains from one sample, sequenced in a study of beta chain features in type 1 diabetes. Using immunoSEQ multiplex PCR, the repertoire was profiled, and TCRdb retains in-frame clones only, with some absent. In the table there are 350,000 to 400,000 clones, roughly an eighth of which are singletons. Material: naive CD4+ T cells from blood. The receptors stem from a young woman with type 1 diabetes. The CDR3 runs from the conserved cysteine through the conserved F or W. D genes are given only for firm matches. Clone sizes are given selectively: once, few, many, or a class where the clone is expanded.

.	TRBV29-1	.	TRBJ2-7	CSALRDEQYF	TGCAGCGCATTAAGAGACGAGCAGTACTTC
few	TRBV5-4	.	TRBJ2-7	CASSRRDKGSYEQYF	TGTGCCAGCAGCCGCCGAGACAAAGGATCCTACGAGCAGTACTTC
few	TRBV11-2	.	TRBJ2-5	CASSLELRETQYF	TGTGCCAGCAGCTTAGAGCTGCGAGAGACCCAGTACTTC
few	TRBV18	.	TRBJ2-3	CASSPPGLSTDTQYF	TGTGCCAGCTCACCGCCCGGTTTGAGCACAGATACGCAGTATTTT
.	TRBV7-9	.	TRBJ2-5	CASRFAGETQYF	TGTGCCAGCCGGTTCGCGGGGGAGACCCAGTACTTC
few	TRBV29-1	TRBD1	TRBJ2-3	CSVNTGGASDTQYF	TGCAGCGTCAACACAGGGGGCGCATCAGATACGCAGTATTTT
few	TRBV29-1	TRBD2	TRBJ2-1	CSVAPGLAGGINEQFF	TGCAGCGTTGCCCCCGGACTAGCGGGGGGAATCAATGAGCAGTTCTTC
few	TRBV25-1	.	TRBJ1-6	CASSEGGGESSPLHF	TGTGCCAGCAGTGAAGGGGGCGGAGAAAGTTCACCCCTCCACTTT
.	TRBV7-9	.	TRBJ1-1	CASSLESGFEAFF	TGTGCCAGCAGCTTAGAGAGCGGCTTCGAAGCTTTCTTT
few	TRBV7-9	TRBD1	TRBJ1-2	CASSQRTGGALGYTF	TGTGCCAGCAGCCAGCGGACAGGGGGCGCGCTCGGCTACACCTTC
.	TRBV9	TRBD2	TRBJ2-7	CASSAELSGSWNEQYF	TGTGCCAGCAGCGCGGAACTTAGCGGGAGTTGGAACGAGCAGTACTTC
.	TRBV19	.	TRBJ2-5	CASSADSEETQYF	TGTGCCAGTAGTGCGGACAGCGAGGAGACCCAGTACTTC
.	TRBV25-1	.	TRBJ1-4	CASSTRQSTNEKLFF	TGTGCCAGCAGTACCCGACAGTCAACTAATGAAAAACTGTTTTTT
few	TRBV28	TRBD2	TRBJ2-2	CASSPGTSGSAGELFF	TGTGCCAGCAGTCCCGGGACTAGCGGGAGCGCCGGGGAGCTGTTTTTT
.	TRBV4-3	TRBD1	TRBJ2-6	CASSQHRGGSGANVLTF	TGCGCCAGCAGCCAGCACAGGGGTGGGTCTGGGGCCAACGTCCTGACTTTC
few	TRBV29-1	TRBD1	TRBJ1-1	CSVRAGGAYTEAFF	TGCAGCGTTAGGGCAGGGGGCGCGTACACTGAAGCTTTCTTT
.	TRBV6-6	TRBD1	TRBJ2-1	CASRGQGGNEQFF	TGTGCCAGCCGCGGACAGGGTGGGAATGAGCAGTTCTTC